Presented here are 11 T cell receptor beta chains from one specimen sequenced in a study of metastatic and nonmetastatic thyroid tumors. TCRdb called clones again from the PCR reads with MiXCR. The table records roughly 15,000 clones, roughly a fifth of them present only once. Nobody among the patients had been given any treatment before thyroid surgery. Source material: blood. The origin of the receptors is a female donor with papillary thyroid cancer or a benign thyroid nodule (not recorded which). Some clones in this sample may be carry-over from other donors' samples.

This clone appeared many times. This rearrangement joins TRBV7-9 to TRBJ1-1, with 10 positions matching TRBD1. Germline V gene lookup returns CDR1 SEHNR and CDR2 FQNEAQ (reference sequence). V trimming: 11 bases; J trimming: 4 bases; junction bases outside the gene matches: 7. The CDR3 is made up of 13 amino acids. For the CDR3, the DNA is TGTGCCGAAGGGACAGGGGACGGCACTGAAGCTTTCTTT. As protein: CAEGTGDGTEAFF.

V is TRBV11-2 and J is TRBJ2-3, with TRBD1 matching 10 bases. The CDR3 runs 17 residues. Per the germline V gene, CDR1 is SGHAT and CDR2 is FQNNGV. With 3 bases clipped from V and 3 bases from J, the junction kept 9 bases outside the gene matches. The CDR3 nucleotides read TGTGCCAGCAGCTTCACTGGGACAGGGGACGGAACAGATACGCAGTATTTT. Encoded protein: CASSFTGTGDGTDTQYF.

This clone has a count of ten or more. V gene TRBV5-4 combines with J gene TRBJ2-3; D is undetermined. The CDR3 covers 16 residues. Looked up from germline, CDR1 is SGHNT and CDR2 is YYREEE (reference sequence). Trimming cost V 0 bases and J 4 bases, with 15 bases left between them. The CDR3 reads CASSLAWPSPPDTQYF. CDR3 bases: TGTGCCAGCAGCTTGGCTTGGCCCAGCCCCCCAGATACGCAGTATTTT.

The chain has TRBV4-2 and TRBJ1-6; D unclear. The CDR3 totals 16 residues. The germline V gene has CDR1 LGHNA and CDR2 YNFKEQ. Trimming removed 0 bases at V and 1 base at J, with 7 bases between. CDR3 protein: CASSQDAESYNSPLHF. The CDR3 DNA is TGTGCCAGCAGCCAAGACGCAGAATCCTATAATTCACCCCTCCACTTT.

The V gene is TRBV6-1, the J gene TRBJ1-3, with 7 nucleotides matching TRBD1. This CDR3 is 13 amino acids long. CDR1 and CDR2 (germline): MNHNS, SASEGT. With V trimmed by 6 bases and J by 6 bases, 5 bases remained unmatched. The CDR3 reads CASRRGQENTIYF. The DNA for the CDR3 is TGTGCCAGCAGGCGAGGACAGGAAAACACCATATATTTT.

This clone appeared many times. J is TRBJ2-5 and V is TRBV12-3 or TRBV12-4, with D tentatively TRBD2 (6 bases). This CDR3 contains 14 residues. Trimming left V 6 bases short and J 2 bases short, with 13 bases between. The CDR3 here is CASSKNSGQETQYF. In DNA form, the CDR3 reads TGTGCCAGCAGCAAGAATAGCGGACAAGAGACCCAGTACTTC.

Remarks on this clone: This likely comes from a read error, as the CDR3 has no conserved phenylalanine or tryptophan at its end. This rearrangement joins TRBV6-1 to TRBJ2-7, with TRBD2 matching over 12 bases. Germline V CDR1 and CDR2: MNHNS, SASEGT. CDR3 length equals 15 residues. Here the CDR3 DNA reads TGTGCCAGCAGTAGGGGGACTAGCGGGTCCTACGTGCAGTACTTA. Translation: CASSRGTSGSYVQYL.

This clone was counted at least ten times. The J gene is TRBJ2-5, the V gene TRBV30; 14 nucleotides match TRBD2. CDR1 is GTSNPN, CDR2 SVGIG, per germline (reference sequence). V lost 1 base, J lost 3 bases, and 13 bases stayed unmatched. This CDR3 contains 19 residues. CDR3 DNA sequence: TGTGCCTGGAGTGCCGGGACTAGCGGGAGTAGTAGGGCAGAAGAGACCCAGTACTTC. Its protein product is CAWSAGTSGSSRAEETQYF.

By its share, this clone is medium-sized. The CDR3 is CASRTNYEQYF. DNA of the CDR3: TGTGCCAGCAGGACCAACTACGAGCAGTACTTC. The chain combines TRBV6-2 or TRBV6-3 with TRBJ2-7; D ambiguous. V lost 6 bases and J 3 bases, leaving 6 bases between the germline ends. This CDR3 comprises 11 residues. From germline, CDR1 is MNHEY and CDR2 SVGEGT.

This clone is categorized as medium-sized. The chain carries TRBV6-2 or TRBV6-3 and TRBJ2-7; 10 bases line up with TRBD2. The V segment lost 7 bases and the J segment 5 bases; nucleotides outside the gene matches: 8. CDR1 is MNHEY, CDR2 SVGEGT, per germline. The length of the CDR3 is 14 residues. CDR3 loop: CASTPRLAGDEQYF. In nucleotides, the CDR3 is TGTGCCAGCACCCCGCGGCTAGCGGGAGACGAGCAGTACTTC.

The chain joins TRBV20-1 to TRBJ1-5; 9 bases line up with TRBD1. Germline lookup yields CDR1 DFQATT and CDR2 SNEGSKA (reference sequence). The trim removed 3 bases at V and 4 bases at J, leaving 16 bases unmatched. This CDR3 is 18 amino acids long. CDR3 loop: CSASPYGTGTGWNQPQHF. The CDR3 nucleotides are TGCAGTGCTAGTCCCTACGGGACCGGGACAGGGTGGAATCAGCCCCAGCATTTT.